The 21 T cell receptor beta chains below all came from one sample that was sequenced in a study of CD8 T cells in ankylosing spondylitis. TCRdb reprocessed the 5' RACE reads with MiXCR, giving one entry per CDR3 protein. Of under 200,000 distinct CDR3 sequences listed, around a tenth are singletons. Source material: blood, either unsorted or a sorted T cell fraction (not recorded which). The receptors derive from a female donor with ankylosing spondylitis or in good health (not recorded which).

This clonotype was observed many times. The V and J genes are TRBV7-9 and TRBJ1-4; D gene ambiguous. The CDR3 extends over 14 amino acids. The V end was cut by 5 bases, the J end by 4 bases, with 11 bases between. In germline, CDR1 is SEHNR, CDR2 FQNEAQ (reference sequence). In DNA, the CDR3 is TGTGCCAGCAGCCCCCGAGGGCTTAATGAAAAACTGTTTTTT. Its translation is CASSPRGLNEKLFF.

This clonotype appeared many times. The V and J genes are TRBV4-3 and TRBJ1-2; no firm D call. Germline V gene sequence: CDR1 LGHNA, CDR2 YSLEER. The CDR3 is made up of 17 amino acids. The V end lost 0 bases, the J end lost 8 bases, and 22 bases lay between the germline ends. The CDR3 coding sequence is TGCGCCAGCAGCCAAGACGTCCCATTGACCTCCCTTGGGGGCTACACCTTC. It is translated as CASSQDVPLTSLGGYTF.

This clonotype occurred many times. The chain couples TRBV7-8 to TRBJ2-1; D possibly corresponds to TRBD1 (6 bases). The germline V and J ends were trimmed by 5 bases and 8 bases, with 13 bases remaining between them. The germline V gene encodes CDR1 SGHVS and CDR2 FQNEAQ. CDR3 length: 13 amino acids. The CDR3 spells CASSPQGRDEQFF. CDR3 bases: TGTGCCAGCAGCCCACAGGGCAGGGATGAGCAGTTCTTC.

V usage is TRBV7-9 and J usage is TRBJ2-5; the D gene is possibly TRBD2 (7 bases). CDR3 size: 15 residues. The germline V gene has CDR1 SEHNR and CDR2 FQNEAQ (reference sequence). Trimming pared 4 bases from V and 2 bases from J, leaving 14 bases between. For the CDR3, the DNA is TGTGCCAGCAGCTGGGGGGGGGCATCGCAAGAGACCCAGTACTTC. It yields the protein CASSWGGASQETQYF.

A few counts support this clonotype. The rearrangement uses TRBV4-3 and TRBJ2-5; D is unclear. This CDR3 has 14 residues. The germline V gene has CDR1 LGHNA and CDR2 YSLEER. The V and J ends lost 0 bases and 4 bases respectively, with 9 bases between them. The CDR3 DNA reads TGCGCCAGCAGCCAAGAGAAAGGGCTAGAGACCCAGTACTTC. It is translated as CASSQEKGLETQYF.

The chain uses TRBV2 and TRBJ1-1, with D maybe TRBD1 (5 bases). The germline V gene encodes CDR1 SNHLY and CDR2 FYNNEI. The CDR3 runs to 14 residues. The germline V and J ends were trimmed by 4 bases and 1 base, with 10 bases remaining between them. The CDR3 region is CASSVWGRNTEAFF. The CDR3 coding sequence is TGTGCCAGCAGTGTCTGGGGGAGGAACACTGAAGCTTTCTTT.

The chain links TRBV25-1 to TRBJ2-1; D unresolved. Germline V gene sequence: CDR1 MGHDK, CDR2 SYGVNS. V was cut by 7 bases and J by 6 bases, with 16 bases left in between. The CDR3 covers 14 residues. Here the CDR3 reads CASTLPNNPNEQFF. The CDR3 coding sequence is TGTGCCAGCACACTACCCAACAACCCCAATGAGCAGTTCTTC.

About this clonotype itself: A much larger clone sits a single nucleotide away, making a read error possible. This chain uses TRBV7-9 with TRBJ2-1; D remains ambiguous. This CDR3 spans 15 amino acids. From germline, CDR1 is SEHNR and CDR2 FQNEAQ (reference sequence). Trimming left V 10 bases short and J 2 bases short, with 18 bases between. DNA for the CDR3: TGTGCCAACAAACGCGCCACGGGCCCCTACAATGAGCAGTTCTTC. Translation gives CANKRATGPYNEQFF.

This clonotype was seen repeatedly, ten times or more. The chain is built from TRBV11-2 and TRBJ2-4; 10 bases map to TRBD1. Germline CDR1 SGHAT, CDR2 FQNNGV. The junction had 17 bases not matched to a gene; V was cut back by 2 bases and J by 7 bases. The CDR3 has 19 amino acids. CDR3 region: CASSLTGTGEMGPLNIQYF. In DNA form, the CDR3 reads TGTGCCAGCAGCTTAACCGGGACAGGGGAAATGGGTCCTCTGAACATTCAGTACTTC.

As concerns this clonotype: The junction differs from germline at one of its ends, possibly a read error. The rearrangement joins TRBV7-7 to TRBJ2-5; D possibly uses TRBD1 or TRBD2 (5 bases each). CDR3 length: 14 amino acids. CDR1 and CDR2 (germline): SSHAT, FNYEAQ (reference sequence). The CDR3, as DNA: TGTGCTAGCAGCCTCCTTGAGGGGCAAGAGACCCAGTACTTC. This encodes CASSLLEGQETQYF.

This clonotype was detected a few times. The chain is built from TRBV29-1 and TRBJ1-2, with 9 bases that match TRBD1. The V segment lost 1 base and the J segment 2 bases; nucleotides outside the gene matches: 5. The CDR3 has 15 amino acids. Germline V gives CDR1 SQVTM, CDR2 ANQGSEA. CDR3 residues: CSVEGTGEQNYGYTF. The CDR3 DNA reads TGCAGCGTTGAAGGGACAGGGGAGCAGAACTATGGCTACACCTTC.

This clonotype was recorded many times. The V and J genes are TRBV28 and TRBJ1-5; no clear D gene. From germline, CDR1 is MDHEN and CDR2 SYDVKM. The CDR3 sequence is 17 residues long. The V end lost 6 bases, the J end lost 1 base, and 19 bases lay between the germline ends. CDR3 nucleotide sequence: TGTGCCAGCAGCGACGCGGAAGGGCGGGGAAGCAATCAGCCCCAGCATTTT. Protein: CASSDAEGRGSNQPQHF.

The table lists this clonotype with a few counts. The gene calls are TRBV25-1 and TRBJ1-1; D is uncertain. In germline, CDR1 is MGHDK, CDR2 SYGVNS. This CDR3 has 13 residues. Trimming left V 2 bases short and J 0 bases short, with 4 bases between. As DNA, the CDR3 is TGTGCCAGCAGTGAACGATTGAACACTGAAGCTTTCTTT. Translating it yields CASSERLNTEAFF.

This clonotype was seen a few times. This chain uses TRBV2 with TRBJ2-5; D is unclear. The CDR3 length is 13 residues. Trimming took off 3 bases at V and 2 bases at J, with 7 bases between the two ends. Germline lookup yields CDR1 SNHLY and CDR2 FYNNEI. The CDR3 nucleotides read TGTGCCAGCAGTGATTTTAGTCAAGAGACCCAGTACTTC. This encodes CASSDFSQETQYF.

The table lists this clonotype with a few counts. The rearrangement links TRBV27 to TRBJ2-2, with no clear D. Looked up from germline, CDR1 is MNHEY and CDR2 is SMNVEV (reference sequence). V lost 4 bases and J lost 1, with 7 bases in between. The CDR3 is made up of 14 amino acids. The CDR3 DNA sequence: TGTGCCAGCAGTTATGGACGGAACACCGGGGAGCTGTTTTTT. Translation gives CASSYGRNTGELFF.

This clonotype was seen a handful of times. V is TRBV6-2 or TRBV6-3 and J is TRBJ2-7, with TRBD2 identical over 9 bases. CDR1 and CDR2 from the germline V gene are MNHEY and SVGEGT. This CDR3 contains 14 residues. V lost 7 bases and J lost 4; bases outside the gene matches: 8. The CDR3 bases are TGTGCCAGCACCACGACCGGACTAGCGTACGAGCAGTACTTC. This translates into CASTTTGLAYEQYF.

This clonotype has a handful of counts. The chain links TRBV6-1 to TRBJ1-5; 9 bases are a match to TRBD1. With V trimmed by 6 bases and J by 7 bases, 7 bases remained unmatched. The length of the CDR3 is 14 residues. In germline, CDR1 is MNHNS, CDR2 SASEGT. CDR3 bases: TGTGCCAGCAGCCGGGACAGGGCGAGCCAGCCCCAGCATTTT. This gives the protein CASSRDRASQPQHF.

This sequence joins TRBV6-5 and TRBJ2-3; D is possibly TRBD1 or TRBD2 (5 bases each). This CDR3 has 16 residues. Germline assignment: CDR1 MNHEY and CDR2 SVGAGI. V was trimmed by 2 bases and J by 1 base, leaving 13 bases between them. DNA for the CDR3: TGTGCCAGCAGTTACGTCCGGGGCTCCGGCACAGATACGCAGTATTTT. Residues: CASSYVRGSGTDTQYF.

This clonotype occurred a few times. This chain connects TRBV24-1 to TRBJ1-2; possible D gene TRBD1, 6 bases. Germline CDR1 reads KGHDR; CDR2 reads SFDVKD. V was shortened by 2 bases and J by 4 bases, with 7 bases between the two germline ends. CDR3 length equals 13 residues. For the CDR3, the DNA is TGTGCCACCAGTGATTCGGACAGCTATGGCTACACCTTC. This codes for CATSDSDSYGYTF.

This clonotype was counted many times. The rearrangement uses TRBV12-3 or TRBV12-4 and TRBJ2-7, with unresolved D. The CDR3 contains 13 residues. V was trimmed by 4 bases and J by 2 bases, leaving 9 bases between them. CDR3 sequence (DNA): TGTGCCAGCAGTTGGGGTAGCACCTACGAGCAGTACTTC. It codes for CASSWGSTYEQYF.

The table lists this clonotype with a few counts. The rearrangement joins TRBV28 to TRBJ1-5; TRBD1 aligns across 8 bases. Germline trimming cut 2 bases from V and 5 bases from J; bases unmatched to any gene: 8. The V gene's germline CDR1 is MDHEN and CDR2 SYDVKM. The CDR3 totals 16 residues. The chain's CDR3 is CASSLGTGVGHQPQHF. For the CDR3, the DNA is TGTGCCAGCAGTTTAGGGACAGGCGTCGGGCATCAGCCCCAGCATTTT.